This T cell receptor beta chain was identified in a study of Ad26.COV2.S vaccination and SARS-CoV-2 variants. Study overall: The study gave Ad26.COV2.S intramuscularly, once or twice 56 days apart.

The CDR3 is made up of 15 amino acids. Between the trimmed V and J ends, which lost 5 bases and 5 bases, there was a span of 18 bases. CDR1 is MDHEN, CDR2 SYDVKM, per germline. Points on this clone: Antigen unknown.

Treatment in this sample: 19 received Ad26.COV2.S at low or high dose, single or two shots; about 5 received placebo; per-sample allocation not given. Samples came from day 63 after the first vaccine or placebo injection. This Boston cohort included adults aged 18-55 years. The vaccine delivered Wuhan-strain SARS-CoV-2 spike through an Ad26 vector. Sequenced by immunoSEQ multiplex PCR; TCRdb stores in-frame clones only, minus some. The data hold roughly 350,000 clones, with approximately 90% observed a single time. Study-wide findings and caveats: Recipients given vaccine exceeded placebo recipients in spike-specific TCR breadth.

The origin of this receptor is a person between 18 and 65 years old who received the Ad26.COV2.S COVID-19 vaccine or a placebo. Source: peripheral blood, taken in a trial of Ad26.COV2.S vaccine versus placebo. The chain is built from TRBV28 and TRBJ2-5; D remains ambiguous. The CDR3 coding sequence is TGTGCCAGCAGTCCTCTCCCCATTGTACAGGAGACCCAGTACTTC. This encodes CASSPLPIVQETQYF.